The rows below give T cell receptor beta chains drawn from one sample of a study of post-analysis software for immune sequencing data. TCRdb recomputed calls from the PCR reads with MiXCR, one row per CDR3 protein. The sample records hundreds of thousands of distinct CDR3 sequences, roughly 45% being singletons. The specimen sequenced was blood. These receptors all come from a girl aged 10 to 17 with multiple sclerosis. CDR3s include the opening cysteine and the closing phenylalanine or tryptophan. The D gene is left open where the match is weak. Expanded clones are given a class, and other clones once, few, many or no size at all.

CDR3nt	CDR3aa	abundance	v_gene	j_gene	d_gene
TGCGCCAGCAGCGCCTGGGGGACAGATTCGAACACTGAAGCTTTCTTT	CASSAWGTDSNTEAFF	once	TRBV5-1	TRBJ1-1	TRBD1
TGTGCCAGCAGTTTGGGGACTAGCGGATCACTCCAGTACTTC	CASSLGTSGSLQYF	NA	TRBV12-3/TRBV12-4	TRBJ2-7	TRBD2
TGTGCCAGCAGGGGGGACAGGGGCTTCGAGGGCTACACCTTC	CASRGDRGFEGYTF	few	TRBV12-3/TRBV12-4	TRBJ1-2	TRBD1
TGTGCCAGCAGTTACTCTGGGACAGGGGATGCCAATGAGCAGTTCTTC	CASSYSGTGDANEQFF	few	TRBV6-5	TRBJ2-1	TRBD1
TGCGCCAGCAGCCAAGACGGGGACGGCAATCAGCCCCAGCATTTT	CASSQDGDGNQPQHF	NA	TRBV4-1	TRBJ1-5	NA
TGTGCCAGCAGCTCCGGACAGGGGGTGGAAGTTTTCTTT	CASSSGQGVEVFF	NA	TRBV5-6	TRBJ1-1	TRBD1
TGTGCCAGCAGCTTAGTTACAGGGGGAGGAAATGAGCAGTTCTTC	CASSLVTGGGNEQFF	few	TRBV7-6	TRBJ2-1	TRBD1
TGTGCCAGCAGTGCCAGGGGGCAGTCTGGGGCCAACGTCCTGACTTTC	CASSARGQSGANVLTF	NA	TRBV6-4	TRBJ2-6	TRBD1
TGTGCCAGCAGCCCCGGTACTAGCGGTTATAGCACAGATACGCAGTATTTT	CASSPGTSGYSTDTQYF	NA	TRBV6-1	TRBJ2-3	TRBD2
TGTGCCAGCAGCCCTGGACTCCTTCACAATGAGCAGTTCTTC	CASSPGLLHNEQFF	NA	TRBV5-6	TRBJ2-1	NA
TGTGCCAGCAGTTCCACTCAGGGGCTACAAGAGACCCAGTACTTC	CASSSTQGLQETQYF	few	TRBV6-5	TRBJ2-5	NA
TGTGCCAGCTCCGCGGAGGGGGCGCGAAGTGAGCAGTTCTTC	CASSAEGARSEQFF	NA	TRBV6-1	TRBJ2-1	NA
TGCAGTGCTAGAGACGGGGGGGATAGCACTGAAGCTTTCTTT	CSARDGGDSTEAFF	NA	TRBV20-1	TRBJ1-1	NA
TGCGCCAGCAGCCAAGAATACGCAACTAATGAAAAACTGTTTTTT	CASSQEYATNEKLFF	NA	TRBV4-1	TRBJ1-4	NA
TGTGCCAGCAGTTACTCGATCGGGACAGGGATTTACGAGCAGTACTTC	CASSYSIGTGIYEQYF	few	TRBV6-5	TRBJ2-7	TRBD1
TGTGCCACCTTTACAGGGCTGAACACTGAAGCTTTCTTT	CATFTGLNTEAFF	few	TRBV2	TRBJ1-1	NA
TGTGCCAGCAGTGAAGTGGGCGGGAACACTGAAGCTTTCTTT	CASSEVGGNTEAFF	NA	TRBV6-1	TRBJ1-1	NA
TGCAGTGCTGGGACCGTAGGCAGCGTCTATGGCTACACCTTC	CSAGTVGSVYGYTF	NA	TRBV20-1	TRBJ1-2	NA
TGCAGCGTTCTTCGGGACTCCTACGAGCAGTACTTC	CSVLRDSYEQYF	NA	TRBV29-1	TRBJ2-7	NA
TGTGCCAGCAGCTTAGGAAGGGCCTTCCGGTACGAGCAGTACTTC	CASSLGRAFRYEQYF	NA	TRBV7-2	TRBJ2-7	NA
TGTGCCAGCAGCTTCGAGTTAGACAGCTCCTACGAGCAGTACTTC	CASSFELDSSYEQYF	NA	TRBV13	TRBJ2-7	NA
TGTGCCAGCAGGGACCTCCTTTGGTTCGGGCAGTATTTT	CASRDLLWFGQYF	NA	TRBV27	TRBJ2-3	NA
TGTGCCAGCAGCGGTCGCGGGGACAGGGTGACCATACCCGAGGAGTACTTC	CASSGRGDRVTIPEEYF	few	TRBV9	TRBJ2-5	TRBD1
TGTGCCAGCAGCGTAGGCAGGGAGCAGTTCTTC	CASSVGREQFF	once	TRBV9	TRBJ2-1	NA
TGCAGCGTTGAAGACGATGGTTACAACACTGAAGCTTTCTTT	CSVEDDGYNTEAFF	NA	TRBV29-1	TRBJ1-1	NA
TGTGCCAGCAGTGCCGGACTAGCGCTACCCTACGAGCAGTACTTC	CASSAGLALPYEQYF	NA	TRBV28	TRBJ2-7	TRBD2
TGTGCCAGCAGCTACAGGGGAGATACGCAGTATTTT	CASSYRGDTQYF	NA	TRBV6-2/TRBV6-3	TRBJ2-3	TRBD1
TGTGCCAGCAGCCGTGTCGCGCCACGTAAAGAGACCCAGTACTTC	CASSRVAPRKETQYF	few	TRBV5-8	TRBJ2-5	NA
TGCAGTGCTAGTGTCGGGGGAATAGATACGCAGTATTTT	CSASVGGIDTQYF	NA	TRBV20-1	TRBJ2-3	NA
TGTGCCAGCGGGACCCGGTCCGGGGCCAACGTCCTGACTTTC	CASGTRSGANVLTF	once	TRBV2	TRBJ2-6	NA